Each of the 32 T cell receptor beta chains below was sequenced from the same sample in a study of cytomegalovirus exposure and HLA in healthy donors. Primers included in the PCR were 60 Vbeta and 13 Jbeta primers. Method: immunoSEQ multiplex PCR; TCRdb's copy keeps in-frame clones and lacks some. This table holds roughly 80,000 clones, around 67% found once. Sample: PBMCs. Source of these receptors: a woman aged 45-65 years in good health and CMV-seropositive.

There are a few counts of this clone. This sequence joins TRBV6-4 and TRBJ1-5; D is ambiguous. Germline CDR1 and CDR2: MRHNA and SNTAGT. This CDR3 spans 13 amino acids. V was cut by 10 bases and J by 4 bases, with 14 bases left in between. The DNA of the CDR3 is TGTGCCACTGGCCCCCCGGGGAATCAGCCCCAGCATTTT. Translated: CATGPPGNQPQHF.

The chain couples TRBV5-1 to TRBJ2-2; D perhaps matches TRBD1 (5 bases). Germline V CDR1 and CDR2: SGHRS, YFSETQ. Deletions cut 1 base from V and 1 base from J, with 11 bases between. CDR3 length: 16 amino acids. CDR3 loop: CASSLLAGMNTGELFF. The CDR3 DNA follows: TGCGCCAGCAGCTTGTTGGCAGGGATGAACACCGGGGAGCTGTTTTTT.

This chain joins TRBV11-3 and TRBJ2-1; D is possibly TRBD2 (6 bases). Per the germline V gene, CDR1 is SGHNT and CDR2 is YENEEA. This CDR3 has 15 amino acids. The germline V and J ends were trimmed by 4 bases and 0 bases, with 10 bases remaining between them. Written as DNA, the CDR3 is TGTGCCAGCAGCTCGGGACTGATCTCCTACAATGAGCAGTTCTTC. It codes for CASSSGLISYNEQFF. The full variable domain, in which reference TRBV11-3 and TRBJ2-1 provide the parts outside the CDR3, is EAGVVQSPRYKIIEKKQPVAFWCNPISGHNTLYWYLQNLGQGPELLIRYENEEAVDDSQLPKDRFSAERLKGVDSTLKIQPAELGDSAVYLCASSSGLISYNEQFFGPGTRLTVL.

This clone has a single count. This rearrangement joins TRBV5-1 to TRBJ2-7, with D uncertain. This CDR3 has 13 residues. CDR1 is SGHRS, CDR2 YFSETQ, per germline. Between the trimmed V and J ends, which lost 5 bases and 7 bases, there was a span of 16 bases. DNA of the CDR3: TGCGCCAGCAGGATCGCCGGGTTGAGAGAGCAGTACGTC. It yields the protein CASRIAGLREQYV.

This clone came up a few times. The CDR3 sequence: CASSSLRGQETQYF. The CDR3 nucleotides are TGTGCCAGCAGCTCCCTAAGGGGCCAAGAGACCCAGTACTTC. J is TRBJ2-5 and V is TRBV5-6; tentatively, D is TRBD1 (5 bases). Germline V gene sequence: CDR1 SGHDT, CDR2 YYEEEE. Between the trimmed V and J ends, which lost 3 bases and 1 base, there was a span of 10 bases. The CDR3 length is 14 residues.

The V gene is TRBV18, the J gene TRBJ1-2, with 10 bases fitting TRBD1. From germline, CDR1 is KGHSH and CDR2 LQKENI. The CDR3 has 18 residues. The ends lost 3 bases at V and 5 bases at J; junction bases unmatched: 15. The CDR3 loop is CASSPASLSGQGRYGYTF. CDR3 DNA: TGTGCCAGCTCACCGGCCAGCCTCTCGGGACAGGGGAGGTATGGCTACACCTTC.

V usage is TRBV4-2 and J usage is TRBJ2-5, with a weak D call TRBD2 (5 bases). The CDR3 is made up of 14 amino acids. Germline V gene data show CDR1 as LGHNA and CDR2 as YNFKEQ. V was trimmed by 3 bases and J by 4 bases, leaving 12 bases between them. CDR3 sequence: CASSQDRTVETQYF. The CDR3, as DNA: TGTGCCAGCAGCCAGGACCGGACTGTAGAGACCCAGTACTTC.

This chain links TRBV18 with TRBJ1-5; tentatively, D is TRBD1 (5 bases). Trimming stripped 2 bases from V and 2 bases from J, with 7 bases between. Germline V gene sequence: CDR1 KGHSH, CDR2 LQKENI. The CDR3 spans 14 residues. CDR3 amino acids: CASSPVQGNQPQHF. CDR3 DNA sequence: TGTGCCAGCTCACCAGTACAGGGCAATCAGCCCCAGCATTTT.

Points on this clone: The identical CDR3 is also encoded by other nucleotide sequences in the sample. The J gene is TRBJ1-5, the V gene TRBV19; 8 nucleotides agree with TRBD1. V dropped 3 bases and J dropped 7; count of bases not matched to a gene: 5. CDR3 length: 14 amino acids. Germline lookup yields CDR1 LNHDA and CDR2 SQIVND (reference sequence). CDR3 DNA sequence: TGTGCCAGTAGTATCCGGACAGGGCGCCAGCCCCAGCATTTT. The encoded protein is CASSIRTGRQPQHF.

This chain links TRBV28 with TRBJ1-6; D is perhaps TRBD1 (5 bases). CDR1 and CDR2 (germline): MDHEN, SYDVKM. V dropped 3 bases and J dropped 6 bases, with 12 bases sitting between them. This CDR3 is built from 15 residues. Here the CDR3 DNA reads TGTGCCAGCAGTTTCATCAGGGTGGGTAATTCACCCCTCCACTTT. It codes for CASSFIRVGNSPLHF.

The J gene is TRBJ2-1, the V gene TRBV5-4; TRBD1 matches at 7 bases. The CDR3 runs 13 residues. V trimming: 4 bases; J trimming: 6 bases; junction bases outside the gene matches: 4. CDR1 and CDR2 from the germline V gene are SGHNT and YYREEE (reference sequence). CDR3 nucleotide sequence: TGTGCCAGCAGCACGGGACAGCTCAATGAGCAGTTCTTC. Its translation: CASSTGQLNEQFF.

The chain is built from TRBV27 and TRBJ2-4; the D gene is possibly TRBD2 (6 bases). CDR1 and CDR2 (germline): MNHEY, SMNVEV (reference sequence). There are 13 residues in the CDR3. The V and J ends lost 6 bases and 8 bases respectively, with 14 bases between them. CDR3 DNA sequence: TGTGCCAGCAGCTCAACCCCGGGGGACATTCAGTACTTC. This encodes CASSSTPGDIQYF.

This clone is a singleton in its sample. The chain combines TRBV7-9 with TRBJ2-7; 8 bases fit TRBD1. The CDR3 runs to 14 residues. J was trimmed by 3 bases and V by 2 bases; bases with no gene match: 3. CDR1 SEHNR and CDR2 FQNEAQ come from the germline V gene (reference sequence). DNA of the CDR3: TGTGCCAGCAGCTTACCGGACAGGGTCTACGAGCAGTACTTC. Protein product: CASSLPDRVYEQYF.

The J gene is TRBJ2-7, the V gene TRBV27; TRBD1 aligns across 9 bases. The junction had 3 bases not matched to a gene; V was cut back by 6 bases and J by 0 bases. Germline loops: CDR1 MNHEY, CDR2 SMNVEV (reference sequence). The CDR3 spans 14 residues. This chain's CDR3 is CASRKGQGSYEQYF. In DNA form, the CDR3 reads TGTGCCAGCAGGAAGGGACAGGGCTCCTACGAGCAGTACTTC.

This rearrangement joins TRBV6-5 to TRBJ2-5; perhaps TRBD2 as D (6 bases). The J call may be wrong; the DNA end is better matched by TRBJ2-7. Germline lookup yields CDR1 MNHEY and CDR2 SVGAGI. The CDR3 loop spans 15 amino acids. CDR3: CASSPGLPLSYEQYF. DNA of the CDR3: TGTGCCAGCAGTCCGGGACTCCCGTTATCCTACGAGCAGTACTTC.

CDR3 sequence reads: CASSSGQGASQPQHF. CDR3 DNA sequence: TGTGCCAGCAGTTCCGGACAGGGGGCGAGTCAGCCCCAGCATTTT. V is TRBV28 and J is TRBJ1-5; TRBD1 agrees at 11 bases. V shed 4 bases, J shed 6 bases, and the junction held 5 bases outside the gene matches. The CDR3 covers 15 residues. Germline V lookup: CDR1 MDHEN, CDR2 SYDVKM.

In its sample, this clone was seen once. The V and J genes are TRBV5-1 and TRBJ1-4, with a possible D match to TRBD1 (6 bases). CDR1 is SGHRS and CDR2 is YFSETQ in the germline V gene. The CDR3 is 14 amino acids. The V gene lost 1 base and the J gene lost 5 bases, with 9 bases spanning the gap. This chain's CDR3 is CASSLWQGNEKLFF. CDR3 in DNA: TGCGCCAGCAGCTTGTGGCAGGGGAATGAAAAACTGTTTTTT.

The chain recombines TRBV5-4 with TRBJ2-5; 10 nucleotides match TRBD2. V lost 3 bases and J lost 2; bases outside the gene matches: 4. Germline V gene sequence: CDR1 SGHNT, CDR2 YYREEE (reference sequence). The CDR3 contains 15 residues. CDR3 protein: CASSWVLAGQETQYF. CDR3 DNA: TGTGCCAGCAGCTGGGTACTAGCGGGGCAAGAGACCCAGTACTTC.

J is TRBJ2-1 and V is TRBV7-3; D might be TRBD1 (5 bases). The ends were cut back, 5 bases at V and 7 bases at J, with 15 bases in the middle. The CDR3 totals 14 residues. Germline CDR1 is SGHTA and CDR2 is FQGTGA. CDR3 in amino acids: CASSPEQRQNEQFF. DNA for the CDR3: TGTGCCAGCAGCCCCGAACAGAGACAGAATGAGCAGTTCTTC.

The rearrangement joins TRBV5-5 to TRBJ2-1; 14 bases fit TRBD2. Germline V lookup: CDR1 SGHKS, CDR2 YYEKEE (reference sequence). The CDR3 loop spans 17 amino acids. V trimming: 4 bases; J trimming: 1 base; junction bases outside the gene matches: 4. The CDR3 sequence: CASSGTSGGTSYNEQFF. CDR3 in DNA: TGTGCCAGCAGCGGGACTAGCGGGGGAACTTCCTACAATGAGCAGTTCTTC.

This clone was detected only a few times. Germline is not matched at one junction end, which may reflect a read error. Here the CDR3 reads CSSSFGLTYRAGGTGELFF. CDR3 DNA sequence: TGTTCCAGCAGCTTTGGTCTGACCTACCGTGCGGGGGGGACCGGGGAGCTGTTTTTT. The genes are TRBV7-9 and TRBJ2-2; 9 nucleotides match TRBD2. The germline V gene encodes CDR1 SEHNR and CDR2 FQNEAQ (reference sequence). This CDR3 is built from 19 residues.

This chain links TRBV9 with TRBJ2-6; 7 bases align to TRBD1. The junction had 12 bases not matched to a gene; V was cut back by 2 bases and J by 1 base. Germline loops: CDR1 SGDLS, CDR2 YYNGEE. The CDR3 spans 19 residues. CDR3 coding DNA: TGTGCCAGCAGCGTCGCCCTTGGACAGGCCTATTCTGGGGCCAACGTCCTGACTTTC. It specifies CASSVALGQAYSGANVLTF. Looking up the rest from reference TRBV9 and TRBJ2-6 gives the full variable domain: DSGVTQTPKHLITATGQRVTLRCSPRSGDLSVYWYQQSLDQGLQFLIQYYNGEERAKGNILERFSAQQFPDLHSELNLSSLELGDSALYFCASSVALGQAYSGANVLTFGAGSRLTVL.

The V and J genes are TRBV5-1 and TRBJ1-1; no definite D call. The CDR3 sequence is 17 residues long. The germline gives CDR1 SGHRS, CDR2 YFSETQ. V lost 0 bases to trimming and J lost 0 bases, with 15 bases between them. Written as DNA, the CDR3 is TGCGCCAGCAGCTTGGTAGCTGGACGGACTATGAACACTGAAGCTTTCTTT. Protein: CASSLVAGRTMNTEAFF.

The chain joins TRBV6-1 to TRBJ1-3; tentative D call: TRBD1 (5 bases). The CDR3 has 16 amino acids. The V end lost 1 base, the J end lost 4 bases, and 14 bases lay between the germline ends. Germline V gives CDR1 MNHNS, CDR2 SASEGT. CDR3: CASSEVPPGEGNTIYF. The CDR3 DNA follows: TGTGCCAGCAGTGAAGTGCCACCGGGGGAGGGAAACACCATATATTTT.

This clone was seen a handful of times. V usage is TRBV2 and J usage is TRBJ2-1, with TRBD1 as a possible D gene (6 bases). Germline lookup yields CDR1 SNHLY and CDR2 FYNNEI. The V and J ends lost 5 bases and 5 bases respectively, with 16 bases between them. The length of the CDR3 is 15 residues. The CDR3 is CASSTRQDSNNEQFF. The DNA for the CDR3 is TGTGCCAGCAGTACCCGACAGGATTCAAACAATGAGCAGTTCTTC.

The CDR3 region is CASSELTVRIQPQHF. In nucleotides, the CDR3 is TGTGCCAGCAGTGAACTGACAGTCCGGATTCAGCCCCAGCATTTT. J is TRBJ1-5 and V is TRBV6-1, with TRBD1 as a possible D gene (5 bases). There are 15 residues in the CDR3. Deletions cut 2 bases from V and 6 bases from J, with 14 bases between. Germline V lookup: CDR1 MNHNS, CDR2 SASEGT.

In its sample, this clone was seen once. CDR3 region: CASSLNGGSETQYF. The CDR3 nucleotides are TGTGCCAGCAGCTTAAATGGGGGGTCGGAGACCCAGTACTTC. The chain carries TRBV7-3 and TRBJ2-5; possibly TRBD2 for D (6 bases). The germline gives CDR1 SGHTA, CDR2 FQGTGA. This CDR3 region has 14 residues. V dropped 1 base and J dropped 5 bases, with 11 bases sitting between them.

The rearrangement uses TRBV5-5 and TRBJ2-7; D is perhaps TRBD2 (5 bases). CDR1 is SGHKS, CDR2 YYEKEE, per germline (reference sequence). Trimming removed 7 bases from V and 6 bases from J, with 17 bases in between. The CDR3 sequence is 13 residues long. In DNA, the CDR3 is TGTGCCAGCCGGGGAGCTCGCCCTTTCGAGCAGTACGTC. Its translation: CASRGARPFEQYV.

In its sample, this clone was seen once. The chain is built from TRBV6-5 and TRBJ1-2, with TRBD1 as a possible D gene (5 bases). V was trimmed by 5 bases and J by 4 bases, leaving 14 bases between them. The CDR3 covers 14 residues. Per the germline V gene, CDR1 is MNHEY and CDR2 is SVGAGI. The CDR3 DNA is TGTGCCAGCAGTGAACTGGGGCTGGGCTATGGCTACACCTTC. As protein: CASSELGLGYGYTF.

CDR3 nucleotide sequence: TGCAGCTCCCCGGGACTAGCGGGGGGGTTTGACAACAATGAGCAGTTCTTC. Encoded protein: CSSPGLAGGFDNNEQFF. The chain couples TRBV29-1 to TRBJ2-1; 16 bases match TRBD2. V lost 8 bases to trimming and J lost 5 bases; unmatched junction nucleotides: 12. Per germline, CDR1 SQVTM and CDR2 ANQGSEA. The CDR3 totals 17 residues.

This clone occurred a few times. The V gene is TRBV27, the J gene TRBJ1-2, with unresolved D. The germline V gene has CDR1 MNHEY and CDR2 SMNVEV (reference sequence). The V end lost 4 bases, the J end lost 3 bases, and 12 bases lay between the germline ends. The CDR3 loop spans 14 amino acids. The CDR3 sequence is CASSSTTQDYGYTF. In nucleotides, the CDR3 is TGTGCCAGCAGTTCGACAACGCAGGACTATGGCTACACCTTC.

As to this clone: The identical CDR3 is also encoded by other nucleotide sequences in the sample. The chain joins TRBV19 to TRBJ1-1; D is unresolved. V was trimmed by 3 bases and J by 0 bases, leaving 5 bases between them. The CDR3 extends over 13 amino acids. In germline, CDR1 is LNHDA, CDR2 SQIVND (reference sequence). CDR3 in DNA: TGTGCCAGTAGTATCAGTGTGAACACTGAAGCTTTCTTT. Protein: CASSISVNTEAFF.